This T cell receptor beta chain derives from a study of T-cell memory formation after mild COVID-19. Study-wide background: The study found TCR clusters largely donor specific.

The CDR3 totals 15 residues. Between the trimmed V and J ends, which lost 8 bases and 0 bases, there was a span of 17 bases. Study-wide findings and caveats: Cross-reactive memory seemingly joined, as some responding clones were found in pre-infection memory.

5'RACE primed from the constant segment yielded TCR alpha and TCR beta cDNA libraries bearing sample barcodes and UMIs. TCRdb fed the 5' RACE reads into MiXCR, producing one record per CDR3 protein. This table has about 470,000 distinct CDR3 sequences, approximately 23% appearing once. Details on this clonotype: Antigen: not known.

The clonotype originates from an adult woman who had mild COVID-19 (a few samples of this study predate the infection). Cell type and time point are not known. The V call is TRBV12-3 or TRBV12-4, the J call TRBJ2-7; possibly TRBD2 for D (5 bases). Sequenced material: PBMCs or a T cell subset sorted from them (not recorded which). The CDR3 DNA sequence: TGTGCCAGCGGTCACCGGACTGGCAGCTCCTACGAGCAGTACTTC. Translating gives CASGHRTGSSYEQYF.